Detailed here is one T cell receptor beta chain. This record comes from a study of blood T cell repertoires in COVID-19. Study background: The United States, Italy and Spain provided the acute and convalescent COVID-19 samples. The analysed material was cDNA or gDNA that came from T cells, B-cell-depleted T cells, or PBMCs.

Germline-derived CDR1 and CDR2 are MNHEY and SVGAGI. V was pared by 0 bases and J by 2 bases, with 7 bases between. This CDR3 contains 15 residues. Authors' methods: Estimation of nucleated cell counts relied on the amplification of reference gene primers. Using immunoSEQ multiplex PCR, the repertoire was profiled, and TCRdb retains in-frame clones only, with some absent. That table supplies the V and J calls and clone size; D and trimming were determined from the DNA. The top ten clones hold 8.5% to 10% of a sample with about 69,000 clones, about four fifths of them seen once. This clonotype was obtained from a woman older than 75 with acute or convalescent COVID-19. The source material was peripheral blood. The chain links TRBV6-5 to TRBJ2-2; no clear D. CDR3 sequence: CASSYSNRNTGELFF. CDR3 nucleotide sequence: TGTGCCAGCAGTTACTCAAACAGAAACACCGGGGAGCTGTTTTTT.